These 27 T cell receptor beta chains share one sample of origin, sequenced in a study of T cell responses to AZD1222 COVID-19 vaccine. The table came from immunoSEQ multiplex PCR; TCRdb's copy has only in-frame clones and leaves some out. Found here are approximately 120,000 clones, about 88% of them singletons; the top ten hold 17%. The sequencing used peripheral blood, collected on day 0 of AZD1222 vaccination. The receptor set was obtained from an adult in good health.

The gene calls are TRBV18 and TRBJ1-1, with 12 bases lining up with TRBD1. The CDR3 has 13 amino acids. The ends lost 3 bases at V and 8 bases at J; junction bases unmatched: 1. Germline V gives CDR1 KGHSH, CDR2 LQKENI. Written as DNA, the CDR3 is TGTGCCAGCTCACCCGGGACAGGGGGCGAAGCTTTCTTT. Protein: CASSPGTGGEAFF.

V and J are TRBV12-3 or TRBV12-4 and TRBJ1-5; D perhaps matches TRBD1 (6 bases). Trimming left V 6 bases short and J 9 bases short, with 15 bases between. The CDR3 runs to 13 residues. As DNA, the CDR3 is TGTGCCAGCAGCCCACAGGGCCAGGGGCCCCAGCATTTT. Protein sequence: CASSPQGQGPQHF.

This chain uses TRBV30 with TRBJ1-2, with D maybe TRBD1 (5 bases). This CDR3 contains 16 residues. Germline V gene data show CDR1 as GTSNPN and CDR2 as SVGIG (reference sequence). The V gene lost 2 bases and the J gene lost 5 bases, with 21 bases spanning the gap. CDR3 protein: CAWSRSRSFEGYGYTF. In DNA, the CDR3 is TGTGCCTGGAGTCGGTCCCGGAGCTTTGAGGGGTATGGCTACACCTTC.

The rearrangement links TRBV10-2 to TRBJ2-7; possibly TRBD1 for D (6 bases). This CDR3 has 13 amino acids. V lost 6 bases to trimming and J lost 5 bases, with 14 bases between them. Germline CDR1 WSHSY, CDR2 SAAADI. The CDR3 sequence is CASRGQGHHEQYV. Here the CDR3 DNA reads TGCGCCAGCAGAGGGCAGGGGCATCACGAGCAGTACGTC.

V gene TRBV5-6 combines with J gene TRBJ1-2; D uncertain. Trimming took off 1 base at V and 2 bases at J, with 6 bases between the two ends. The CDR3 runs 13 residues. CDR1 SGHDT and CDR2 YYEEEE come from the germline V gene. The CDR3 sequence: CASSLLGNYGYTF. In DNA form, the CDR3 reads TGTGCCAGCAGCTTGTTAGGGAACTATGGCTACACCTTC. The full variable domain, rest sourced from reference TRBV5-6 and TRBJ1-2, is DAGVTQSPTHLIKTRGQQVTLRCSPKSGHDTVSWYQQALGQGPQFIFQYYEEEERQRGNFPDRFSGHQFPNYSSELNVNALLLGDSALYLCASSLLGNYGYTFGSGTRLTVV.

The CDR3 here is CATSPPGTGVQPQHF. The CDR3 DNA sequence: TGTGCCACCAGCCCTCCCGGGACAGGGGTTCAGCCCCAGCATTTT. The chain is built from TRBV15 and TRBJ1-5, with 10 bases matching TRBD1. The germline V gene has CDR1 LNHNV and CDR2 YYDKDF (reference sequence). After removal of 5 bases from V and 6 bases from J, the junction contained 7 bases not matched to a gene. This CDR3 contains 15 residues.

The table lists this clone with a count of one. The chain has TRBV15 and TRBJ1-3; no reliable D call. V lost 3 bases and J lost 7, with 7 bases in between. CDR1 and CDR2 (germline): LNHNV, YYDKDF (reference sequence). The CDR3 is 12 amino acids. CDR3 region: CATSSPPNTIYF. In DNA form, the CDR3 reads TGTGCCACCAGCAGTCCCCCTAACACCATATATTTT.

The rearrangement uses TRBV9 and TRBJ2-2; D unresolved. V was cut by 4 bases and J by 5 bases, with 9 bases left in between. CDR3 length equals 13 residues. Germline V lookup: CDR1 SGDLS, CDR2 YYNGEE. As DNA, the CDR3 is TGTGCCAGCAGCCTAAGACGGACCGGGGAGCTGTTTTTT. Its translation: CASSLRRTGELFF.

This clone showed up just once. The V gene is TRBV19, the J gene TRBJ1-2, with D hard to call. Trimming cost V 2 bases and J 2 bases, with 9 bases left between them. Germline V gene data show CDR1 as LNHDA and CDR2 as SQIVND (reference sequence). This CDR3 contains 14 residues. CDR3 in DNA: TGTGCCAGTAGTATAATTGGCAGCAACTATGGCTACACCTTC. Translation gives CASSIIGSNYGYTF.

The rearrangement links TRBV6-6 to TRBJ2-7, with D tentatively TRBD2 (6 bases). The germline V and J ends were trimmed by 5 bases and 6 bases, with 20 bases remaining between them. CDR3 length equals 15 residues. Germline CDR1 and CDR2: MNHNY and SVGAGI (reference sequence). The CDR3 here is CASSAPGVRAGEQYV. The CDR3 bases are TGTGCCAGCAGTGCCCCGGGGGTTCGGGCGGGCGAGCAGTACGTC.

V usage is TRBV7-9 and J usage is TRBJ1-2; D perhaps matches TRBD1 (6 bases). The germline V gene has CDR1 SEHNR and CDR2 FQNEAQ (reference sequence). CDR3 length equals 15 residues. With 4 bases removed from V and 5 bases from J, the gap between germline ends came to 17 bases. This chain's CDR3 is CASSWGGRTTYGYTF. CDR3 in DNA: TGTGCCAGCAGCTGGGGGGGCCGGACCACGTATGGCTACACCTTC.

The rearrangement uses TRBV27 and TRBJ2-3; D call uncertain. CDR1 is MNHEY, CDR2 SMNVEV, per germline (reference sequence). There are 13 residues in the CDR3. V lost 5 bases and J 2 bases, leaving 8 bases between the germline ends. CDR3 coding DNA: TGTGCCAGCAGTCCCTGGGCCACAGATACGCAGTATTTT. Amino acids: CASSPWATDTQYF.

The rearrangement joins TRBV15 to TRBJ1-1, with a tentative D call TRBD1 (6 bases). Between the trimmed V and J ends, which lost 3 bases and 7 bases, there was a span of 15 bases. The CDR3 is made up of 14 amino acids. Germline-derived CDR1 and CDR2 are LNHNV and YYDKDF (reference sequence). This chain's CDR3 is CATSRGQTILEAFF. CDR3 DNA: TGTGCCACCAGCAGGGGACAAACCATCCTTGAAGCTTTCTTT.

The genes are TRBV4-1 and TRBJ1-1; D is ambiguous. Between the trimmed V and J ends, which lost 2 bases and 5 bases, there was a span of 18 bases. The CDR3 extends over 16 amino acids. Germline V gene sequence: CDR1 MGHRA, CDR2 YSYEKL. Here the CDR3 DNA reads TGCGCCAGCAGCCAACCGTCCACTATCCTGGGGACTGAAGCTTTCTTT. Encoded protein: CASSQPSTILGTEAFF.

This chain uses TRBV6-2 or TRBV6-3 with TRBJ1-5; TRBD1 aligns across 11 bases. CDR1 and CDR2 from the germline V gene are MNHEY and SVGEGT. The length of the CDR3 is 16 residues. V lost 6 bases, J lost 6 bases, and 10 bases stayed unmatched. The CDR3: CASSPSLGQGAQPQHF. In nucleotides, the CDR3 is TGTGCCAGCAGCCCATCTCTCGGACAGGGGGCTCAGCCCCAGCATTTT.

This chain links TRBV2 with TRBJ1-4, with D maybe TRBD1 (6 bases). The CDR3 consists of 16 residues. Germline CDR1 and CDR2: SNHLY and FYNNEI. V was shortened by 5 bases and J by 4 bases, with 17 bases between the two germline ends. For the CDR3, the DNA is TGTGCCAGCAGTCCAGGACAGCTTCCTTTTAATGAAAAACTGTTTTTT. Protein sequence: CASSPGQLPFNEKLFF.

The CDR3 DNA sequence: TGTGCCAGCAGCCTGCTGGGGTACACTGAAGCTTTCTTT. Translated: CASSLLGYTEAFF. The V gene is TRBV7-9, the J gene TRBJ1-1; D is unclear. Germline V gene data show CDR1 as SEHNR and CDR2 as FQNEAQ (reference sequence). The CDR3 sequence is 13 residues long. The V end lost 5 bases, the J end lost 3 bases, and 10 bases lay between the germline ends.

This chain connects TRBV7-2 to TRBJ2-7, with no clear D. V shed 5 bases and J shed 3 bases, with 14 bases lying between them. Germline CDR1 and CDR2: SGHTA and FQGNSA. The CDR3 length is 14 residues. Here the CDR3 reads CASSPRHTNYEQYF. The CDR3 region has the DNA TGTGCCAGCAGCCCCCGTCACACCAACTACGAGCAGTACTTC.

The CDR3 nucleotides read TGTGCCAGTAGTGATAGGAGGTACCACAATGAGCAGTTCTTC. Its translation is CASSDRRYHNEQFF. The rearrangement joins TRBV19 to TRBJ2-1, with D maybe TRBD2 (5 bases). In germline, CDR1 is LNHDA, CDR2 SQIVND (reference sequence). This CDR3 region has 14 residues. The V end was cut by 5 bases, the J end by 5 bases, with 13 bases between. The variable domain in full, with the rest retrieved from reference TRBV19 and TRBJ2-1, is DGGITQSPKYLFRKEGQNVTLSCEQNLNHDAMYWYRQDPGQGLRLIYYSQIVNDFQKGDIAEGYSVSREKKESFPLTVTSAQKNPTAFYLCASSDRRYHNEQFFGPGTRLTVL.

V gene TRBV7-3 combines with J gene TRBJ2-1; 7 positions agree with TRBD2. With V trimmed by 5 bases and J by 9 bases, 4 bases remained unmatched. CDR1 is SGHTA, CDR2 FQGTGA, per germline. The CDR3 covers 12 residues. The CDR3 protein is CASSRPGGEQFF. CDR3 coding DNA: TGTGCCAGCAGCCGACCGGGGGGTGAGCAGTTCTTC.

The gene calls are TRBV9 and TRBJ1-1; no clear D. The germline gives CDR1 SGDLS, CDR2 YYNGEE. V was clipped by 0 bases and J by 1 base, with 10 bases between them. The CDR3 is made up of 15 amino acids. In nucleotides, the CDR3 is TGTGCCAGCAGCGTAGGTGCAGTCGGGAACACTGAAGCTTTCTTT. Translation gives CASSVGAVGNTEAFF. The entire variable domain, with the rest obtained from reference TRBV9 and TRBJ1-1, is as follows: DSGVTQTPKHLITATGQRVTLRCSPRSGDLSVYWYQQSLDQGLQFLIQYYNGEERAKGNILERFSAQQFPDLHSELNLSSLELGDSALYFCASSVGAVGNTEAFFGQGTRLTVV.

This clone appeared a few times. The chain carries TRBV15 and TRBJ2-5, with D possibly TRBD1 on 6 matching bases. The CDR3 runs 12 residues. CDR1 and CDR2 (germline): LNHNV, YYDKDF (reference sequence). Deletions cut 3 bases from V and 4 bases from J, with 6 bases between. CDR3 nucleotide sequence: TGTGCCACCAGCAGGGACAGAGAGACCCAGTACTTC. It yields the protein CATSRDRETQYF.

V usage is TRBV27 and J usage is TRBJ1-2; TRBD1 agrees at 8 bases. The CDR3 extends over 16 amino acids. The germline V gene encodes CDR1 MNHEY and CDR2 SMNVEV (reference sequence). Germline trimming cut 4 bases from V and 0 bases from J; bases unmatched to any gene: 7. Here the CDR3 reads CASSSATGGTNYGYTF. CDR3 sequence (DNA): TGTGCCAGCAGTTCCGCCACAGGGGGAACTAACTATGGCTACACCTTC.

This clone was observed a handful of times. This chain links TRBV24-1 with TRBJ2-7, with TRBD1 matching over 9 bases. The length of the CDR3 is 13 residues. Germline V gene sequence: CDR1 KGHDR, CDR2 SFDVKD. The V segment lost 11 bases and the J segment 1 base; nucleotides outside the gene matches: 5. The CDR3 is CARDRAESYEQYV. In DNA form, the CDR3 reads TGTGCCAGGGACAGGGCCGAATCCTACGAGCAGTACGTC.

This clone was found a few times. The rearrangement links TRBV27 to TRBJ2-2; D uncertain. The V gene lost 6 bases and the J gene lost 4 bases, with 3 bases spanning the gap. Per germline, CDR1 MNHEY and CDR2 SMNVEV (reference sequence). The CDR3 loop spans 11 amino acids. The CDR3 DNA sequence: TGTGCCAGCAGCTCCACCGGGGAGCTGTTTTTT. Translation: CASSSTGELFF.

The chain joins TRBV9 to TRBJ1-6; D ambiguous. This CDR3 spans 15 amino acids. The V end was cut by 8 bases, the J end by 10 bases, with 22 bases between. CDR1 and CDR2 (germline): SGDLS, YYNGEE. In DNA form, the CDR3 reads TGTGCCAGTAATGTTGGGATCCAAAGCAGCTCACCCCTCCACTTT. It is translated as CASNVGIQSSSPLHF.

The CDR3: CATSDSSSSQQYF. In nucleotides, the CDR3 is TGTGCCACCAGTGACTCCTCCTCTTCCCAGCAGTACTTC. The rearrangement links TRBV24-1 to TRBJ2-7; no firm D call. Germline CDR1 KGHDR, CDR2 SFDVKD. Trimming shortened V by 4 bases and J by 8 bases, and 14 bases separated the two germline ends. The CDR3 is 13 amino acids.